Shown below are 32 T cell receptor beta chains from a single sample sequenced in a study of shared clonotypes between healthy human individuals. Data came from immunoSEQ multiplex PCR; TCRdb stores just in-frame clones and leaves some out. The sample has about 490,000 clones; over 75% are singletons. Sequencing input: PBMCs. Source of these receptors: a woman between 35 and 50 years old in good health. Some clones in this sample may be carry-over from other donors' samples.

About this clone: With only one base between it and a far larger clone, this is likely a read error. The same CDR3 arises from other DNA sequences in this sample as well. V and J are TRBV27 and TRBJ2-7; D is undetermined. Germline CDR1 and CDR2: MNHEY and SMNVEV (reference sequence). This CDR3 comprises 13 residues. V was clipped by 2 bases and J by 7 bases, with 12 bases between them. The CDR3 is CASSLVDHGEQYF. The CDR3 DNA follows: TGTGCCAGCAGTTTAGTGGACCACGGAGAGCAGTACTTC.

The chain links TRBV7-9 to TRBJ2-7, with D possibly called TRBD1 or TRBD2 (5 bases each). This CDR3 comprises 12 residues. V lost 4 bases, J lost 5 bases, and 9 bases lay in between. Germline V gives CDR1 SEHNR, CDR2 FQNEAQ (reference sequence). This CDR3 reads CASSSRGDEQYF. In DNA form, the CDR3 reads TGTGCCAGCAGCTCACGGGGCGACGAGCAGTACTTC.

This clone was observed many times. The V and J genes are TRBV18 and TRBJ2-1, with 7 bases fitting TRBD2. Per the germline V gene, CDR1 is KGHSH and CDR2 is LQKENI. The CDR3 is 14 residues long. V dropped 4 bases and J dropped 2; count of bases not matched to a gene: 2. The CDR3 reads CASSRLAAYNEQFF. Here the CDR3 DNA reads TGTGCCAGCTCACGTCTAGCGGCCTACAATGAGCAGTTCTTC.

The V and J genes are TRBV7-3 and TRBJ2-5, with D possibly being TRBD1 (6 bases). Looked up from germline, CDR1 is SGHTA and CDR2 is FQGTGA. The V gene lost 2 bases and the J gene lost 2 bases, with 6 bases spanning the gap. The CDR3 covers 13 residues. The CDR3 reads CASSLDRQETQYF. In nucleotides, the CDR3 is TGTGCCAGCAGCTTAGACAGGCAAGAGACCCAGTACTTC.

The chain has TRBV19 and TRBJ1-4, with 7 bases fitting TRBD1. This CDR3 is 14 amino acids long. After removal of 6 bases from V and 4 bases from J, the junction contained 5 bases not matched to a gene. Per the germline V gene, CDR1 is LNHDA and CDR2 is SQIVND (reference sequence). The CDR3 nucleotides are TGTGCCAGTAGGAGACAGGGCGATAATGAAAAACTGTTTTTT. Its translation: CASRRQGDNEKLFF.

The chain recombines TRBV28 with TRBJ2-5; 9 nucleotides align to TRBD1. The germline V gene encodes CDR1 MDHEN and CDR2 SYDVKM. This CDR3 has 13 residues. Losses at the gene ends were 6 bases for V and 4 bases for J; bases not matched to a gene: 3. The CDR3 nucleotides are TGTGCCAGCAGGAAGACAGGGGGAGAGACCCAGTACTTC. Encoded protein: CASRKTGGETQYF.

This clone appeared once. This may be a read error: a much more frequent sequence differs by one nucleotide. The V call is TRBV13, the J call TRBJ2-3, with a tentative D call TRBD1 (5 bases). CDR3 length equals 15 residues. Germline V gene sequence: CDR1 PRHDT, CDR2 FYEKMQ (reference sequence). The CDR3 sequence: CASSSLTYLTGTQYF. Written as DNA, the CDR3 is TGTGCCAGCAGCTCACTGACATACCTTACAGGTACGCAGTATTTT.

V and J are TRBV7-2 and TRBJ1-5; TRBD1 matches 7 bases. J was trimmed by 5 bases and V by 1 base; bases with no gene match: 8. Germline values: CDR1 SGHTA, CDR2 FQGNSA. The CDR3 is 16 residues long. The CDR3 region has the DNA TGTGCCAGCAGCTTAGAAAGGGGGCGCGTGGATCAGCCCCAGCATTTT. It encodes CASSLERGRVDQPQHF.

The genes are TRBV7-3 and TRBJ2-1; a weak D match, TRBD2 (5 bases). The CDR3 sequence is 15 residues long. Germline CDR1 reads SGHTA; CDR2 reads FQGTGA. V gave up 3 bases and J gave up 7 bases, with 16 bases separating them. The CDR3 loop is CASSFGIATKNEQFF. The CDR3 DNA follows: TGTGCCAGCAGCTTTGGAATAGCGACTAAAAATGAGCAGTTCTTC.

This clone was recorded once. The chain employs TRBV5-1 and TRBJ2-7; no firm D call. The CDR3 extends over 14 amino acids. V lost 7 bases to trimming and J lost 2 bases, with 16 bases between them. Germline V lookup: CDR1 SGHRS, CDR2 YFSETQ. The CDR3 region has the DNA TGCGCCAGCCAAAGGGCCTTTGAGGCCTACGAGCAGTACTTC. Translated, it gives CASQRAFEAYEQYF.

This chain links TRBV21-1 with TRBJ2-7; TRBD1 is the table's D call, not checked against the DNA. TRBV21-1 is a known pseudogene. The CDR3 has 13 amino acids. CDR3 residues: CASTATKYYEQYF. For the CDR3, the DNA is TGTGCCAGCACCGCGACAAAATACTACGAGCAGTACTTC.

This CDR3 reads CASSKWGQSSSYNEQFF. The CDR3 nucleotides are TGTGCCAGCAGCAAGTGGGGACAATCGAGCTCCTACAATGAGCAGTTCTTC. The V and J genes are TRBV9 and TRBJ2-1; D perhaps matches TRBD1 (6 bases). Per the germline V gene, CDR1 is SGDLS and CDR2 is YYNGEE. The CDR3 is 17 residues long. V lost 4 bases and J lost 0, with 17 bases in between.

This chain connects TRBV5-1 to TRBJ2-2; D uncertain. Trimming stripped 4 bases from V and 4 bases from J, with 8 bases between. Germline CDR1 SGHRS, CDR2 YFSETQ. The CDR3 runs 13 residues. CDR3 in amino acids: CASSLSVTGELFF. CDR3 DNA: TGCGCCAGCAGCCTGTCAGTCACCGGGGAGCTGTTTTTT.

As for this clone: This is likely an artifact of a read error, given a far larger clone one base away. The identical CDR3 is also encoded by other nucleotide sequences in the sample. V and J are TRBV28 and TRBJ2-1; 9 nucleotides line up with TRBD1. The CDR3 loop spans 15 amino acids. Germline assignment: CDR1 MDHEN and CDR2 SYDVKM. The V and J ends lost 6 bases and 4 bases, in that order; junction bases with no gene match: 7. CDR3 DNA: TGTGCCAGCAGAGTACCTGGACAGGGGTACAATGAGCAGTTCTTC. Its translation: CASRVPGQGYNEQFF. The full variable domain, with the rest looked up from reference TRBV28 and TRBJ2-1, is DVKVTQSSRYLVKRTGEKVFLECVQDMDHENMFWYRQDPGLGLRLIYFSYDVKMKEKGDIPEGYSVSREKKERFSLILESASTNQTSMYLCASRVPGQGYNEQFFGPGTRLTVL.

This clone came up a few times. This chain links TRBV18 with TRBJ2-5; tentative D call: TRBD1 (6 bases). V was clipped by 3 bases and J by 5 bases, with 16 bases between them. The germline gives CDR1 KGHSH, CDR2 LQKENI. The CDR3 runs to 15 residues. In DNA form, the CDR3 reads TGTGCCAGCTCACCCGGGACACAACAAATGGAGACCCAGTACTTC. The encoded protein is CASSPGTQQMETQYF.

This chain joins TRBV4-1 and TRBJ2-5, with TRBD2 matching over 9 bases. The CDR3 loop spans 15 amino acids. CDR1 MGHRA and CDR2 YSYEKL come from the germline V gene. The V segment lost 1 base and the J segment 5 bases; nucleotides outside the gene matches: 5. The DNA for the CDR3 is TGCGCCAGCAGCCAAGGTCTAGCGGGATGGGAGACCCAGTACTTC. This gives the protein CASSQGLAGWETQYF.

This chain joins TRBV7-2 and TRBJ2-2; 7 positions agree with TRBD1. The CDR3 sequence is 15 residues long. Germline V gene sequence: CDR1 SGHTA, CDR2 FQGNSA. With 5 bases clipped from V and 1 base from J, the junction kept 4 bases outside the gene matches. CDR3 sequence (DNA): TGTGCCAGCAGCCCAACAGGGGTGAACACCGGGGAGCTGTTTTTT. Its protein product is CASSPTGVNTGELFF.

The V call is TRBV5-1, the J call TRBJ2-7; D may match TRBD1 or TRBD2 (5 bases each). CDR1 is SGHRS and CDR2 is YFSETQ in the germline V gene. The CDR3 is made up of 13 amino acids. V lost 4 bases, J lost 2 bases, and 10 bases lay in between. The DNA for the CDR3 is TGCGCCAGCAGCCCCCGGGACCCCTACGAGCAGTACTTC. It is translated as CASSPRDPYEQYF.

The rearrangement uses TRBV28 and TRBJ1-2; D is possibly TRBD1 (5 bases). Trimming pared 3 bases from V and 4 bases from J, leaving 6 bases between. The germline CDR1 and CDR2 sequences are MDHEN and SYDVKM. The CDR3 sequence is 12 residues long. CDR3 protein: CASSLGTYGYTF. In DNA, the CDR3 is TGTGCCAGCAGTTTGGGGACCTATGGCTACACCTTC.

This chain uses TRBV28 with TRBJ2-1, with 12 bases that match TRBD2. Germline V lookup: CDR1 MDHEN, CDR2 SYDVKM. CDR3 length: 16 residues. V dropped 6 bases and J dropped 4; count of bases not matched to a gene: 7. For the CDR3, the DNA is TGTGCCAGCAGCAAAGGACTAGCGGGGACATACAATGAGCAGTTCTTC. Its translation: CASSKGLAGTYNEQFF.

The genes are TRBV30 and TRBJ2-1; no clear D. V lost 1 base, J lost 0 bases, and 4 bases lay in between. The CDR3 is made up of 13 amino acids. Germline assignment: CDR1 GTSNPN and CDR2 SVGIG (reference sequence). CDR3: CAWSDSSYNEQFF. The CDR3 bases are TGTGCCTGGAGTGATAGCTCCTACAATGAGCAGTTCTTC.

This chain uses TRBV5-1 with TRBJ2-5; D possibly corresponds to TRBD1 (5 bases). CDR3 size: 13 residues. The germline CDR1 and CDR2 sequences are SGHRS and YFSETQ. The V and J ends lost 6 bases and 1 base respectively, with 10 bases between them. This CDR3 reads CASNMDIQETQYF. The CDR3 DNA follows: TGCGCCAGCAACATGGACATCCAAGAGACCCAGTACTTC.

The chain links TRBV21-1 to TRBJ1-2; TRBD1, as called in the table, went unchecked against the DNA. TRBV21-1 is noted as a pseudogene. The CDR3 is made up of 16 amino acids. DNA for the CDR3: TGTGCCAGCAGCAAAGTAGAAGGACAGGGGGTATTTGGCTACACCTTC. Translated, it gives CASSKVEGQGVFGYTF.

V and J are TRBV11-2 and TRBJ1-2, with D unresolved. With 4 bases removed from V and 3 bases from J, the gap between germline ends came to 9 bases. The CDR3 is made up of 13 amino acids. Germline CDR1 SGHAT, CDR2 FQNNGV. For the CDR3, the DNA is TGTGCCAGCAGCTCGCCCAAGGACTATGGCTACACCTTC. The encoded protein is CASSSPKDYGYTF.

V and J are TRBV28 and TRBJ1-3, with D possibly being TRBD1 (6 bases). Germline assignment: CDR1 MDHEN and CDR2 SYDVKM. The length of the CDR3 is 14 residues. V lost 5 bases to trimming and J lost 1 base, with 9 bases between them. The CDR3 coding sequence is TGTGCCAGCAGTGGAGGGGGGTCTGGAAACACCATATATTTT. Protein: CASSGGGSGNTIYF.

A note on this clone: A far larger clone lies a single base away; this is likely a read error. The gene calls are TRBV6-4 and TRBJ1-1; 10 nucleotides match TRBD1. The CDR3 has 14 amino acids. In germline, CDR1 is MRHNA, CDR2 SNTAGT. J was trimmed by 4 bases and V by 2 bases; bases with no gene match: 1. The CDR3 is CASSDRTGGTEAFF. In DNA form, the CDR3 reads TGTGCCAGCAGTGACAGGACAGGGGGCACTGAAGCTTTCTTT.

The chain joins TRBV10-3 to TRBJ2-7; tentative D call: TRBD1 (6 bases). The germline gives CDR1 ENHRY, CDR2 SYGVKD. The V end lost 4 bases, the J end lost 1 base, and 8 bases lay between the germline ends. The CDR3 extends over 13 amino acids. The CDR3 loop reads CAISGGGSYEQYF. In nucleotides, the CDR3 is TGTGCCATCAGTGGAGGGGGTTCCTACGAGCAGTACTTC.

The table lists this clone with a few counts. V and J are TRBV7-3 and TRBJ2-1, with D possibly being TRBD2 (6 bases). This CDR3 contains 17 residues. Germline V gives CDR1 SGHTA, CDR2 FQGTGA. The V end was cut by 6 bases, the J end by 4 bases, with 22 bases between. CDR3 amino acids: CASSPSPLRDLYNEQFF. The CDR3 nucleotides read TGTGCCAGCAGTCCTTCCCCCCTCCGGGACTTGTACAATGAGCAGTTCTTC. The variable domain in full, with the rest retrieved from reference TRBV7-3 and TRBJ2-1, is GAGVSQTPSNKVTEKGKYVELRCDPISGHTALYWYRQSLGQGPEFLIYFQGTGAADDSGLPNDRFFAVRPEGSVSTLKIQRTERGDSAVYLCASSPSPLRDLYNEQFFGPGTRLTVL.

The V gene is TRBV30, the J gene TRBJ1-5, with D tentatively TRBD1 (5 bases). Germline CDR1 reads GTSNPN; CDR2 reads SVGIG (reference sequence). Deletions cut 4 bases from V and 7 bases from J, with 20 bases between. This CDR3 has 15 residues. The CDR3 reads CAWTYSTWRGQPQHF. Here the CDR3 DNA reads TGTGCCTGGACTTACTCGACTTGGAGGGGCCAGCCCCAGCATTTT.

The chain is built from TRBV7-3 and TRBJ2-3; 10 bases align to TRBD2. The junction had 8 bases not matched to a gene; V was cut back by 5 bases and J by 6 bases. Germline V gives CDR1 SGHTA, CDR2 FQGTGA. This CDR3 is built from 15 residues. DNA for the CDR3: TGTGCCAGCAGCACCCAAGCGGGAGGGCCGGATACGCAGTATTTT. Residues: CASSTQAGGPDTQYF. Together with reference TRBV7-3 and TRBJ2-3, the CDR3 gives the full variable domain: GAGVSQTPSNKVTEKGKYVELRCDPISGHTALYWYRQSLGQGPEFLIYFQGTGAADDSGLPNDRFFAVRPEGSVSTLKIQRTERGDSAVYLCASSTQAGGPDTQYFGPGTRLTVL.

The CDR3 DNA is TGTGCCAGCAGGAACACGGGACTAGCGGTTTACGAGCAGTACTTC. It yields the protein CASRNTGLAVYEQYF. The rearrangement uses TRBV27 and TRBJ2-7, with TRBD2 matching 11 bases. The CDR3 runs to 15 residues. Trimming at V came to 6 bases and at J to 4 bases, leaving 8 bases not matched to a gene. Germline CDR1 is MNHEY and CDR2 is SMNVEV (reference sequence).

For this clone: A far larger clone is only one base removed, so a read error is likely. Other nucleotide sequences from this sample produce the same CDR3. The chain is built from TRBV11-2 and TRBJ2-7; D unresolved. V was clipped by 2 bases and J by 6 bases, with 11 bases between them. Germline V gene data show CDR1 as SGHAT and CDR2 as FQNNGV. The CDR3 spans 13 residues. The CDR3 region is CASSLSGYGEQYF. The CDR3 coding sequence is TGTGCCAGCAGCTTATCCGGGTACGGCGAGCAGTACTTC.